A selection of T cell receptor beta chains follows, all from one sample in a study of blood T cell repertoires in COVID-19. Profiled with immunoSEQ multiplex PCR; TCRdb holds only in-frame clones, not every one. The sample includes roughly 120,000 clones, roughly 88% seen only once; the top ten take 0.7% to 0.85%. The material sequenced was peripheral blood. The receptors were sampled from a woman in her 70s with acute or convalescent COVID-19. Both conserved end residues are part of each CDR3. Fields, in order: J gene, clone size, D gene, V gene, CDR3 DNA, CDR3 protein. D genes are given only for firm matches. Clone size is shown for a subset of rows, as once, few, many or a class of expanded clone.

>TRBJ2-1|-|TRBD2|TRBV29-1
TGCAGCGTGACTGGTCAGAGCGGGAGGGCCGAATACAATGAGCAGTTCTTC
CSVTGQSGRAEYNEQFF
>TRBJ1-2|-|-|TRBV10-3
TGTGCCATCAGTGAAACGGGGGGTTTGAACTATGGCTACACCTTC
CAISETGGLNYGYTF
>TRBJ2-5|-|-|TRBV7-2
TGTGCCAGCAGCTTAGAGGCTAGCGTGGAAATAGAGACCCAGTACTTC
CASSLEASVEIETQYF
>TRBJ1-1|-|-|TRBV19
TGTGCCAGTAGTATACAGGGTGACACTGAAGCTTTCTTT
CASSIQGDTEAFF
>TRBJ1-1|-|TRBD1|TRBV5-1
TGCGCCAGCAGCTTGGGGGGACAGGGTTTGAACACTGAAGCTTTCTTT
CASSLGGQGLNTEAFF
>TRBJ1-6|-|-|TRBV6-6
TGTGCCAGCAGACACCTTGAGACAGCTAATTCACCCCTCCACTTT
CASRHLETANSPLHF
>TRBJ2-7|-|TRBD1|TRBV6-5
TGTGCCAGCAAGCAAGCAGGGGGCACGTACGAGCAGTACTTC
CASKQAGGTYEQYF
>TRBJ2-1|-|TRBD2|TRBV7-9
TGTGCCAGCAGCTTAGCGAGCGGTAGCGGGAGGCGAAATGAGCAGTTCTTC
CASSLASGSGRRNEQFF
>TRBJ2-7|-|-|TRBV5-1
TGCGCCAGCAGCCCAGACTCCAACTTCTACGAGCAGTACTTC
CASSPDSNFYEQYF
>TRBJ2-7|-|TRBD1|TRBV3-1/TRBV3-2
TGTGCCAGCAGCCAACCGACAGGGGGCAACTACGAGCAGTACTTC
CASSQPTGGNYEQYF
>TRBJ2-3|-|TRBD2|TRBV13
TGTGCCAGCAGCCAGCGGGGGGTCCTCGAGGGTACGCAGTATTTT
CASSQRGVLEGTQYF
>TRBJ2-7|-|-|TRBV21-1
TGTGCCAGCAGCAAAGGTACGCGACAGGGCTACGAGCAGTACTTC
CASSKGTRQGYEQYF
>TRBJ2-7|-|-|TRBV3-1/TRBV3-2
TGTGCCAGCAGCCCACAGGGAGATTTCTACGAGCAGTACTTC
CASSPQGDFYEQYF
>TRBJ1-6|few|-|TRBV3-1/TRBV3-2
TGTGCCAGCAGCCAACAGGGGAGCAATTCACCCCTCCACTTT
CASSQQGSNSPLHF
>TRBJ2-3|-|-|TRBV5-1
TGCGCCAGCAGCTTGGAGAGAGCCACAGATACGCAGTATTTT
CASSLERATDTQYF
>TRBJ1-2|once|-|TRBV19
TGTGCCAGTAGTACGGACAGTGCATATGGCTACACCTTC
CASSTDSAYGYTF
>TRBJ1-1|-|TRBD1|TRBV19
TGTGCCAGTATAGACAGGGGGCGCAGGGTAGCTTTCTTT
CASIDRGRRVAFF
>TRBJ2-3|-|TRBD2|TRBV6-1
TGTGCCAGCAGTGAACCAACAGGGCAACTAGCGGGCAGCACAGATACGCAGTATTTT
CASSEPTGQLAGSTDTQYF
>TRBJ2-7|once|TRBD2|TRBV18
TGTGCCAGCTCACCCACGAGACACGGGACTAGCGGAACCTACGAGCAGTACTTC
CASSPTRHGTSGTYEQYF
>TRBJ2-5|-|TRBD2|TRBV5-6
TGTGCCAGCAGCCCCATTGCGGGAGGATTAGAGACCCAGTACTTC
CASSPIAGGLETQYF